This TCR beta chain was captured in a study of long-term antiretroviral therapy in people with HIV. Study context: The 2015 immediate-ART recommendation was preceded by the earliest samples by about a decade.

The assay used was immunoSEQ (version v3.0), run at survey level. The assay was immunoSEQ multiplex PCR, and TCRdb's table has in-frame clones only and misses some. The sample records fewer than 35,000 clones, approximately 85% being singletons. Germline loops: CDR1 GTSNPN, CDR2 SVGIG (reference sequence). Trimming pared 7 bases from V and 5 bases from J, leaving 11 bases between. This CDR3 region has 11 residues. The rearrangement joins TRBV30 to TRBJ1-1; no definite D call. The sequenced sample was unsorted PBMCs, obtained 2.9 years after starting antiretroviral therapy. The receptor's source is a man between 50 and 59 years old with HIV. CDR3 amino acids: CAFRRWTEAFF. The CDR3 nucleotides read TGTGCCTTCCGGCGGTGGACTGAAGCTTTCTTT.